A selection of T cell receptor beta chains follows, all from one sample in a study of molecular identifiers for immune sequencing clone quantification. A single record per CDR3 protein comes from TCRdb applying MiXCR to the PCR reads. This sample has more than 300,000 distinct CDR3 sequences, with 20% to 25% found just once. The sample consisted of naive CD8+ T cells from blood, with Jurkat cell RNA spiked in. These receptors originate from a human donor in good health. Some libraries in this study had Jurkat cell RNA spiked in. Each CDR3 is given with its conserved first and last residue. The order of the fields is V gene, J gene, clone size, D gene, CDR3 protein, CDR3 DNA. D genes are given only for firm matches. The size field is filled for only some rows; it gives once, few, many or a size class.

TRBV29-1	TRBJ1-1	.	.	CSVENTGTNTEAFF	TGCAGCGTTGAGAATACAGGGACGAACACTGAAGCTTTCTTT
TRBV7-9	TRBJ1-1	many	.	CASSPTTANTEAFF	TGTGCCAGCAGCCCGACGACAGCGAACACTGAAGCTTTCTTT
TRBV7-8	TRBJ1-1	many	TRBD1	CASSSLGDTGGAYTEAFF	TGTGCCAGCAGCTCCCTTGGGGACACAGGGGGCGCTTACACTGAAGCTTTCTTT
TRBV6-5	TRBJ1-1	many	.	CASSLQESNTEAFF	TGTGCCAGCAGTTTACAGGAATCGAACACTGAAGCTTTCTTT
TRBV29-1	TRBJ1-1	many	.	CSVTGWSHSTEAFF	TGCAGCGTTACAGGGTGGTCGCATAGCACTGAAGCTTTCTTT
TRBV4-1	TRBJ2-6	many	TRBD1	CASSTTGSSGANVLTF	TGCGCCAGCAGCACGACAGGGAGCTCTGGGGCCAACGTCCTGACTTTC
TRBV4-3	TRBJ1-1	many	.	CASSQEYPGMNTEAFF	TGCGCCAGCAGCCAAGAATACCCAGGGATGAACACTGAAGCTTTCTTT
TRBV7-9	TRBJ2-3	.	.	CASSLLQGFLDTQYF	TGTGCCAGCAGCCTACTCCAGGGATTCTTAGATACGCAGTATTTT
TRBV29-1	TRBJ2-7	.	.	CSACEGLTYEQYF	TGCAGCGCCTGTGAGGGACTTACCTACGAGCAGTACTTC
TRBV12-3/TRBV12-4	TRBJ1-1	many	.	CASSYTNTEAFF	TGTGCCAGCAGTTACACTAACACTGAAGCTTTCTTT
TRBV27	TRBJ2-2	.	TRBD1	CASSKDRVKMITSNTGELFF	TGTGCCAGCAGTAAGGACAGGGTAAAGATGATCACCTCGAACACCGGGGAGCTGTTTTTT
TRBV28	TRBJ1-1	many	.	CASEFRGGLTTEAFF	TGTGCCAGCGAGTTTAGGGGAGGTTTGACCACTGAAGCTTTCTTT